This T cell receptor beta chain comes out of a study of T cells after yellow fever vaccination. The CDR3 totals 13 residues. The germline V gene encodes CDR1 MNHEY and CDR2 SVGEGT. Between the trimmed V and J ends, which lost 5 bases and 3 bases, there was a span of 5 bases. TCR cDNA was made by 5'RACE template switching, adding a universal primer site and UMIs. TCRdb re-called the 5' RACE reads with MiXCR, one entry per CDR3 protein. The table has hundreds of thousands of distinct CDR3 sequences, roughly 14% seen once; the top ten hold about 14%. This clonotype was obtained from a man aged 30 to 45 who received the YFV17D yellow fever vaccine. The chain combines TRBV6-2 or TRBV6-3 with TRBJ1-6; D is unclear. The input for sequencing was PBMCs, taken on the day of the yellow fever booster vaccination. The chain's CDR3 is CASSPGYNSPLHF. CDR3 coding DNA: TGTGCCAGCAGTCCGGGCTATAATTCACCCCTCCACTTT.